Listed below are T cell receptor beta chains from one sample, sequenced in a study of cytomegalovirus exposure and HLA in healthy donors. The repertoire was sequenced with immunoSEQ multiplex PCR; TCRdb's copy has only in-frame clones and lacks some. The repertoire includes 200,000 or so clones, 75% to 90% of them detected once, and less than 3% sits in the top ten. The specimen was PBMCs. The receptors originated from a woman between 35 and 50 years old in good health and CMV-seronegative. Each CDR3 is given with its conserved first and last residue. A D gene is named only where the DNA matches it firmly. Size values are once, few and many counts, or a class for expanded clones, and some rows have none.

V: TRBV28
J: TRBJ1-1
size: .
D: .
CDR3: CASSQRGYLRWAFF
DNA: TGTGCCAGCAGTCAAAGGGGCTACCTGAGGTGGGCTTTCTTT

V: TRBV7-9
J: TRBJ2-7
size: .
D: TRBD1
CDR3: CASSSYDRGWNYEQYF
DNA: TGTGCCAGCAGCTCCTACGACAGGGGTTGGAACTACGAGCAGTACTTC

V: TRBV18
J: TRBJ1-1
size: few
D: .
CDR3: CASSLTDRMNTEAFF
DNA: TGTGCCAGCTCATTGACAGACAGAATGAACACTGAAGCTTTCTTT

V: TRBV5-1
J: TRBJ2-7
size: few
D: TRBD2
CDR3: CASSLRTSGTDTLSYEQYF
DNA: TGCGCCAGCAGCTTGAGGACTAGCGGGACCGACACACTCTCCTACGAGCAGTACTTC

V: TRBV9
J: TRBJ1-2
size: .
D: TRBD1
CDR3: CASSVDRGYGYTF
DNA: TGTGCCAGCAGCGTTGACAGGGGCTATGGCTACACCTTC

V: TRBV5-1
J: TRBJ2-3
size: .
D: .
CDR3: CASSGGSDTQYF
DNA: TGCGCCAGCAGCGGGGGGTCCGATACGCAGTATTTT

V: TRBV6-5
J: TRBJ2-7
size: .
D: TRBD2
CDR3: CATKTSGANYEQYF
DNA: TGTGCCACCAAGACTAGCGGGGCTAACTACGAGCAGTACTTC

V: TRBV6-1
J: TRBJ2-1
size: few
D: TRBD2
CDR3: CASSEGSSGNNEQFF
DNA: TGTGCCAGCAGTGAAGGATCTAGCGGGAACAATGAGCAGTTCTTC

V: TRBV4-2
J: TRBJ1-5
size: .
D: TRBD1
CDR3: CASSQGTGPSPQHF
DNA: TGTGCCAGCAGCCAAGGGACAGGACCGTCGCCCCAGCATTTT

V: TRBV30
J: TRBJ2-3
size: few
D: TRBD2
CDR3: CAWSEGGSRDTQYF
DNA: TGTGCCTGGAGTGAAGGCGGGAGTAGAGATACGCAGTATTTT

V: TRBV7-9
J: TRBJ2-7
size: .
D: .
CDR3: CASSVDTYNSYEQYF
DNA: TGTGCCAGCAGCGTGGACACCTACAACTCCTACGAGCAGTACTTC

V: TRBV5-6
J: TRBJ2-7
size: few
D: TRBD1
CDR3: CASSLTGFSYEQYF
DNA: TGTGCCAGCAGCCTGACAGGGTTCTCCTACGAGCAGTACTTC

V: TRBV30
J: TRBJ1-3
size: .
D: .
CDR3: CAWSKGVGNTIYF
DNA: TGTGCCTGGAGTAAAGGGGTGGGAAACACCATATATTTT

V: TRBV2
J: TRBJ2-7
size: .
D: TRBD1
CDR3: CASSHPGQGDEQYF
DNA: TGTGCCAGCAGTCACCCGGGACAGGGGGACGAGCAGTACTTC

V: TRBV30
J: TRBJ2-3
size: .
D: TRBD1
CDR3: CAWETGTGQQAQYF
DNA: TGTGCCTGGGAGACCGGGACAGGGCAACAGGCGCAGTATTTT